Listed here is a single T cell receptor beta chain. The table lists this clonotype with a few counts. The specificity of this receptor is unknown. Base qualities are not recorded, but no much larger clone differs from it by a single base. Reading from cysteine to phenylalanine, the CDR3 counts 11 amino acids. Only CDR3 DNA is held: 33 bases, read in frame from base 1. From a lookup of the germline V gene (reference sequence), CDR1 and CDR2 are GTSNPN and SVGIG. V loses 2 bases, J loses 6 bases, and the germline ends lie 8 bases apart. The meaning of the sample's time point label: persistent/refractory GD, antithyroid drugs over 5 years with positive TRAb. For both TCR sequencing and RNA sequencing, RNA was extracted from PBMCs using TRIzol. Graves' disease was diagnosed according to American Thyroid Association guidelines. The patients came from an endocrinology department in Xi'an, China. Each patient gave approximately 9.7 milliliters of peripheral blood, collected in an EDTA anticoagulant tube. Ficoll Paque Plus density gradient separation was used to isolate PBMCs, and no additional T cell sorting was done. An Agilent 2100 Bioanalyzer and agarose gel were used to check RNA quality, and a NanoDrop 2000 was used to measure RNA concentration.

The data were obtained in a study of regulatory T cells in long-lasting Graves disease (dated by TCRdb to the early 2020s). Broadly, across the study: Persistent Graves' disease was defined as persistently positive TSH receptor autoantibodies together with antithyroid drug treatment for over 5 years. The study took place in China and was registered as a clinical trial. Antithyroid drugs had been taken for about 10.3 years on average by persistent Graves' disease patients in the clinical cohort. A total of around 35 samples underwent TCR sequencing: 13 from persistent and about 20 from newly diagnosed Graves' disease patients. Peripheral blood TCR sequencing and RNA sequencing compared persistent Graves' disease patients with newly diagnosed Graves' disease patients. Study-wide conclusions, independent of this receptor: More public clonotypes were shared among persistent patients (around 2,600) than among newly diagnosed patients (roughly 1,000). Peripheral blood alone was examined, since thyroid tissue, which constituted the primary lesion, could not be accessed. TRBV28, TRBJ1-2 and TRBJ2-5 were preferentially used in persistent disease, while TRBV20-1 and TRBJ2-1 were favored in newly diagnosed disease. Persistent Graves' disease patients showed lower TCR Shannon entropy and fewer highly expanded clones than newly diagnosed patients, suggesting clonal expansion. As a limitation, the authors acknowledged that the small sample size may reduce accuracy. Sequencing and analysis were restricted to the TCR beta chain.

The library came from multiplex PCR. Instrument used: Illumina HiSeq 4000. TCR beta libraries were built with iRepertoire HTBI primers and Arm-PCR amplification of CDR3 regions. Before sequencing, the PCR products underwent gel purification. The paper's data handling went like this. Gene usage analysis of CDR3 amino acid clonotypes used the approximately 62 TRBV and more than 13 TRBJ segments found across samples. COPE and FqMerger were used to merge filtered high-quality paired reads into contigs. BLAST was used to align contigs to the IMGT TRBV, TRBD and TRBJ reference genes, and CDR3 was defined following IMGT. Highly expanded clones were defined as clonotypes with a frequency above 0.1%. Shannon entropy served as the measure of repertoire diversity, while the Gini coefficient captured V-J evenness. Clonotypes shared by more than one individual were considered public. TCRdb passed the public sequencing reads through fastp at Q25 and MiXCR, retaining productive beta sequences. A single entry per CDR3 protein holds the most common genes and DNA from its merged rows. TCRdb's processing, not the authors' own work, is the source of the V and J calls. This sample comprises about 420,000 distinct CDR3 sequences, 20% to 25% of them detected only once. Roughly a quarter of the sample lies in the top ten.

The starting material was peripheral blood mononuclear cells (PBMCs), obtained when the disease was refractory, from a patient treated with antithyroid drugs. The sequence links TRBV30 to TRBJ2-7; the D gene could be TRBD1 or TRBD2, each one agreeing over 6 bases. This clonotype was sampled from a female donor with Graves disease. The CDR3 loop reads CAWSRGAEQYF. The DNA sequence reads TGTGCCTGGAGTAGGGGGGCCGAGCAGTACTTC.